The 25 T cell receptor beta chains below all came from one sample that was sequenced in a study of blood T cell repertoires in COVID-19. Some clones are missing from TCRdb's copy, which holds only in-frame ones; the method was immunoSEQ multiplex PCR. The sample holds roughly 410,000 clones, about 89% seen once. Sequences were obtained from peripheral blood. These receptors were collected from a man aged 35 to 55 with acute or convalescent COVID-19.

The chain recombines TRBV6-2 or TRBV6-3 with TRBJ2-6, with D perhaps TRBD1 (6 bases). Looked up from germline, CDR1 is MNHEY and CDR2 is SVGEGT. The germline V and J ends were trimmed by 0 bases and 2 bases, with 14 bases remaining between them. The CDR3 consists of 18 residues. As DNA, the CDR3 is TGTGCCAGCAGTTACTCGGACAGCTCTAGTCCTGGGGCCAACGTCCTGACTTTC. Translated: CASSYSDSSSPGANVLTF.

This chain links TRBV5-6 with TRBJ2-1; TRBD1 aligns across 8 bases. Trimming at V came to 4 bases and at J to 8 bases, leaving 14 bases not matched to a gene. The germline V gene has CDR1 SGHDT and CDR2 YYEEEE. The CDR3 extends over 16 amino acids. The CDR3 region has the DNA TGTGCCAGCAGCGGACAGGGTTCCCTAACTCTCGATGAGCAGTTCTTC. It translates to CASSGQGSLTLDEQFF. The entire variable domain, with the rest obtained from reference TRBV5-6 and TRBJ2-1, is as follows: DAGVTQSPTHLIKTRGQQVTLRCSPKSGHDTVSWYQQALGQGPQFIFQYYEEEERQRGNFPDRFSGHQFPNYSSELNVNALLLGDSALYLCASSGQGSLTLDEQFFGPGTRLTVL.

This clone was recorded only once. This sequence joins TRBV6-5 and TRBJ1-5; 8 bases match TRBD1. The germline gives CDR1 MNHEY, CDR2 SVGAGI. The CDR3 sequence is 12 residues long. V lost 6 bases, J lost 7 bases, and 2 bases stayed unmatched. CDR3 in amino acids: CASRDRDQPQHF. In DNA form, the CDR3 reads TGTGCCAGCAGGGACAGGGACCAGCCCCAGCATTTT.

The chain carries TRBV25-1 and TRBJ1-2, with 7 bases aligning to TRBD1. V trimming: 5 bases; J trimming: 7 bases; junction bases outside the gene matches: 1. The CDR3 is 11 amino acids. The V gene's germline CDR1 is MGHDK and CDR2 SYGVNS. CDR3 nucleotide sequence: TGTGCCAGCAGTCGACAGGGTGGCTACACCTTC. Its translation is CASSRQGGYTF.

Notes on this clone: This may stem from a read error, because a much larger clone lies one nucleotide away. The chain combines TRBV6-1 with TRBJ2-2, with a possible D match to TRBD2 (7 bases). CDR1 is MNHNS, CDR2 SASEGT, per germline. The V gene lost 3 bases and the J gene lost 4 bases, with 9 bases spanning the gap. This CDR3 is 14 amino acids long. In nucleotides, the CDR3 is TGTGCCAGCAGTGAGGGGGGGGCCACCGGGGAGCTGTTTTTT. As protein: CASSEGGATGELFF.

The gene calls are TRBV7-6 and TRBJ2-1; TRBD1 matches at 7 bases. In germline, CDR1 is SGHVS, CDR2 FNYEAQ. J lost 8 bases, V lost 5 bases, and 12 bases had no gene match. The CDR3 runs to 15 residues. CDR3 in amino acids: CASSPEVQGRDEQFF. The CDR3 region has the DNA TGTGCCAGCAGCCCAGAGGTACAGGGGCGCGATGAGCAGTTCTTC.

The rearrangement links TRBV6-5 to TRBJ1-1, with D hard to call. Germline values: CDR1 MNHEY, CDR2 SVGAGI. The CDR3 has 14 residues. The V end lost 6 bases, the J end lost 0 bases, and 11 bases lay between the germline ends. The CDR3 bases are TGTGCCAGCAGAAGAGACAAGATGAACACTGAAGCTTTCTTT. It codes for CASRRDKMNTEAFF.

The CDR3 protein is CASRRDRGEYNEQFF. Here the CDR3 DNA reads TGTGCCAGCAGGAGGGACAGGGGCGAATACAATGAGCAGTTCTTC. J is TRBJ2-1 and V is TRBV5-4; 10 nucleotides line up with TRBD1. This CDR3 spans 15 amino acids. The germline V gene has CDR1 SGHNT and CDR2 YYREEE (reference sequence). Germline trimming cut 5 bases from V and 4 bases from J; bases unmatched to any gene: 6.

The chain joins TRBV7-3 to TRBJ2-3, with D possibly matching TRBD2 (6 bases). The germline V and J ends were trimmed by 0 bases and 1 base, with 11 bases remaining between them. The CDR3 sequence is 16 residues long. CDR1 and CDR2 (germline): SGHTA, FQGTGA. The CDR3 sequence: CASSLTGGVGTDTQYF. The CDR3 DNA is TGTGCCAGCAGCTTAACGGGGGGAGTCGGCACAGATACGCAGTATTTT. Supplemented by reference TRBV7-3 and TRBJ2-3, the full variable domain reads GAGVSQTPSNKVTEKGKYVELRCDPISGHTALYWYRQSLGQGPEFLIYFQGTGAADDSGLPNDRFFAVRPEGSVSTLKIQRTERGDSAVYLCASSLTGGVGTDTQYFGPGTRLTVL.

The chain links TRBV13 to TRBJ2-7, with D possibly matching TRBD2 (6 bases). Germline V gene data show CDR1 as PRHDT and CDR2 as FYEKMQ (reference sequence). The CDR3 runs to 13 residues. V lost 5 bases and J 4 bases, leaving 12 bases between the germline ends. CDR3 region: CASSPPGDYEQYF. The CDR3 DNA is TGTGCCAGCAGCCCACCGGGGGATTACGAGCAGTACTTC.

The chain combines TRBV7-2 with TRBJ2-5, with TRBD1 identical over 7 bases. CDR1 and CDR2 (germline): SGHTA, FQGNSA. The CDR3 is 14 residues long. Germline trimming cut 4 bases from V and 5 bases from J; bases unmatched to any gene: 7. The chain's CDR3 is CASSSTGTVETQYF. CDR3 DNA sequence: TGTGCCAGCAGCTCCACAGGGACAGTCGAGACCCAGTACTTC.

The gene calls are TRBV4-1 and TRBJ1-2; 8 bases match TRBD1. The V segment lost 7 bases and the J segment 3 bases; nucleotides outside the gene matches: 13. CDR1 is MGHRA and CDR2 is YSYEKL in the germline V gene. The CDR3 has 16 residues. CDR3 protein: CASTRQGNDPDYGYTF. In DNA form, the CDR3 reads TGCGCCAGCACCAGACAGGGGAACGATCCAGACTATGGCTACACCTTC.

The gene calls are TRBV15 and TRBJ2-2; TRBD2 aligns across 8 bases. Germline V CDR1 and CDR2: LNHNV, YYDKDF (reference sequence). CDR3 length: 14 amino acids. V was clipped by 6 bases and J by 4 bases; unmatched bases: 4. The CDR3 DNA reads TGTGCCACCAGTTTTAGCGGGGTCACCGGGGAGCTGTTTTTT. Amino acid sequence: CATSFSGVTGELFF.

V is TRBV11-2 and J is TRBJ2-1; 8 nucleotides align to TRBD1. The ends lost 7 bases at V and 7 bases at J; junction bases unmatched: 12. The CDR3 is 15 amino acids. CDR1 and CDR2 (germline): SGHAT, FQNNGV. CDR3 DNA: TGTGCCAGCACCCCTTACCAGGGGGCGACGAATGAGCAGTTCTTC. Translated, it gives CASTPYQGATNEQFF. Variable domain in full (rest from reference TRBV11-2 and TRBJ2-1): EAGVAQSPRYKIIEKRQSVAFWCNPISGHATLYWYQQILGQGPKLLIQFQNNGVVDDSQLPKDRFSAERLKGVDSTLKIQPAKLEDSAVYLCASTPYQGATNEQFFGPGTRLTVL.

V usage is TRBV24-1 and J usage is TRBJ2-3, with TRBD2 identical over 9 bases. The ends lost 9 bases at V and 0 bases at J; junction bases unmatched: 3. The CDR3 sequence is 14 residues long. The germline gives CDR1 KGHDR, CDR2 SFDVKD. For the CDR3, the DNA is TGTGCCACCGGCCTAGCGGGGAGCACAGATACGCAGTATTTT. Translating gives CATGLAGSTDTQYF.

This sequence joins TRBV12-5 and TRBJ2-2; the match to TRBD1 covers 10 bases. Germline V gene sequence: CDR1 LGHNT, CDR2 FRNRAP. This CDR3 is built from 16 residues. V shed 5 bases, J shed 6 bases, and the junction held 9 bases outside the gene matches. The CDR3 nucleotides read TGTGCTAGTGGTACTCAGACAGGGGGCGTAGCCGGGGAGCTGTTTTTT. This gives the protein CASGTQTGGVAGELFF.

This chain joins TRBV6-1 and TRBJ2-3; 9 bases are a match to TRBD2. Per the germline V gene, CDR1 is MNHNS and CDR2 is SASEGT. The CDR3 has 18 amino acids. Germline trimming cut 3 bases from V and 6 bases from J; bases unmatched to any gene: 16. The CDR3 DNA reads TGTGCCAGCAGTGAGGGGGCTAGCGGGACTTTTCGGGGCGATACGCAGTATTTT. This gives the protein CASSEGASGTFRGDTQYF.

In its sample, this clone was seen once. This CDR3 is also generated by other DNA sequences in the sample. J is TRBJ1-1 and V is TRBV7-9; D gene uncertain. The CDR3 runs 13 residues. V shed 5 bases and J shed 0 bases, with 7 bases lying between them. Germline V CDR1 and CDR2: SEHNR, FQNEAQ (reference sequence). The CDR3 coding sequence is TGTGCCAGCAGCCTCGACATGAACACTGAAGCTTTCTTT. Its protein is CASSLDMNTEAFF.

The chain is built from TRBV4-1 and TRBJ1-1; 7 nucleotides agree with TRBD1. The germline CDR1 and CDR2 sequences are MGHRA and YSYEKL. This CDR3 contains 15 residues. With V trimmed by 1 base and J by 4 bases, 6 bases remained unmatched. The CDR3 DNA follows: TGCGCCAGCAGCCAAGGTGTACAGGGGACCACTGAAGCTTTCTTT. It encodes CASSQGVQGTTEAFF.

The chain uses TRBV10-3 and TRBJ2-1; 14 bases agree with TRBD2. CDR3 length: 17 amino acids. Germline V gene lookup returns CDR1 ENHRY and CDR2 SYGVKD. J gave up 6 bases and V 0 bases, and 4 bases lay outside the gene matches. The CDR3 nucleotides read TGTGCCATCAGTGAGTCGTCGACTAGCGGGGGGGCCAATGAGCAGTTCTTC. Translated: CAISESSTSGGANEQFF.

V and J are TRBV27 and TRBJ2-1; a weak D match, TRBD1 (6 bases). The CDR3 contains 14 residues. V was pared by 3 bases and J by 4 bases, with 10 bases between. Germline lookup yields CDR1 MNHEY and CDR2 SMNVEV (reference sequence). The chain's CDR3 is CASSFSTGYNEQFF. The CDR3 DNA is TGTGCCAGCAGTTTTTCGACAGGATACAATGAGCAGTTCTTC.

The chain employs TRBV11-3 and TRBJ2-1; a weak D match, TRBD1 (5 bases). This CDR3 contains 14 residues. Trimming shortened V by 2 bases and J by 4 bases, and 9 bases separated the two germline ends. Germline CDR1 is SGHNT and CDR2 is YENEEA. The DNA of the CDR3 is TGTGCCAGCAGCTTACAGGGAAGATACAATGAGCAGTTCTTC. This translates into CASSLQGRYNEQFF.

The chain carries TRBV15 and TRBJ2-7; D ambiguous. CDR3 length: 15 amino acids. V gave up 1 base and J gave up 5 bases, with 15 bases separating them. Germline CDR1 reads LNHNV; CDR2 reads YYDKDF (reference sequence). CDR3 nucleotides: TGTGCCACCAGCAGAGCCGGTCTACCTACGGACGAGCAGTACTTC. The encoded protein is CATSRAGLPTDEQYF.

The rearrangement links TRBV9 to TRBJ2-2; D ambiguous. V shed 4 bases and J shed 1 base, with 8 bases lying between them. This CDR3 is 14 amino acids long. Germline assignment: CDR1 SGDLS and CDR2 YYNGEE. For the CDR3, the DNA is TGTGCCAGCAGCCCCCGACAGAACACCGGGGAGCTGTTTTTT. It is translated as CASSPRQNTGELFF.

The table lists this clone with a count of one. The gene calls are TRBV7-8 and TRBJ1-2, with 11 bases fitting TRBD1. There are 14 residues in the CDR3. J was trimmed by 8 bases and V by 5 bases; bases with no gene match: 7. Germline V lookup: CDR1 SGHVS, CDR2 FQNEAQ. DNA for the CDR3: TGTGCCAGCAGCATCCGGGACAGGGGGTCGGGCTACACCTTC. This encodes CASSIRDRGSGYTF.